A selection of T cell receptor beta chains follows, all from one sample in a study of a mutant IDH1 vaccine in newly diagnosed glioma. Sequenced by immunoSEQ multiplex PCR; TCRdb stores in-frame clones only, minus some. The sample yields roughly 86,000 clones, about four fifths seen once. The sample was PBMCs, taken from a glioma patient treated with radiotherapy, temozolomide or both. These receptors originate from a man aged 35 to 55 with glioma. Both conserved end residues are part of each CDR3. A D gene is named only where the DNA matches it firmly. Not every row has a clone size; where given, it reads once, few, many or a size class.

TRBJ2-7,TRBV6-5,once,TRBD1,TGTGCCAGCAGCCCCGGGACAGAATACGAGCAGTACTTC,CASSPGTEYEQYF
TRBJ1-3,TRBV30,NA,TRBD1,TGTGCCTGGAGTGTGGGACAGCCCAGCAACTCTGGAAACACCATATATTTT,CAWSVGQPSNSGNTIYF
TRBJ2-3,TRBV2,NA,NA,TGTGCCAGCAACCTCGGACAGACCAGCACAGATACGCAGTATTTT,CASNLGQTSTDTQYF
TRBJ2-7,TRBV30,NA,NA,TGTGCCTGGGCTACCGGGAGCTACGAGCAGTACTTC,CAWATGSYEQYF
TRBJ2-2,TRBV2,NA,TRBD1,TGTGCCAGCAAGGGGGCGATCACCGGGGAGCTGTTTTTT,CASKGAITGELFF
TRBJ1-2,TRBV19,NA,NA,TGTGCCAGTAGTATAGCCGGGACCTCCACCGACTACACCTTC,CASSIAGTSTDYTF
TRBJ1-1,TRBV27,NA,NA,TGTGCCAGCAGTGGGCCGGACCCCACTGAAGCTTTCTTT,CASSGPDPTEAFF
TRBJ2-5,TRBV2,once,TRBD2,TGTGCCAGCACCCGGGAGGGGACGGATCAAGAGACCCAGTACTTC,CASTREGTDQETQYF
TRBJ2-2,TRBV7-8,NA,TRBD1,TGTGCCACCCGGGACACAGGGGTAAAGACCGGGGAGCTGTTTTTT,CATRDTGVKTGELFF
TRBJ2-3,TRBV25-1,NA,TRBD1,TGTGCCAGCGCCCCCCCAGGGGGCATGGATACGCAGTATTTT,CASAPPGGMDTQYF
TRBJ2-7,TRBV9,NA,TRBD2,TGTGCCAGCAGCGTAGGCGGGAGCCCCTACGAGCAGTACTTC,CASSVGGSPYEQYF
TRBJ1-5,TRBV5-6,NA,TRBD1,TGTGCCAGCAGCTTAACAGGGGGCGGACCCCAGCATTTT,CASSLTGGGPQHF
TRBJ2-5,TRBV5-6,NA,NA,TGTGCCAGCACCCCCACCGTAGGGGCCCAAGAGACCCAGTACTTC,CASTPTVGAQETQYF
TRBJ1-2,TRBV19,NA,NA,TGTGCCAGTAGTGTTGATCATAGACGTTATGGCTACACCTTC,CASSVDHRRYGYTF
TRBJ1-2,TRBV19,NA,TRBD1,TGTGCCAGTGGACAGGCCCGAAGGTCCTTC,CASGQARRSF
TRBJ2-1,TRBV25-1,once,TRBD2,TGTGCCAGCAGTGAGTCTAGCGGGAGGGCCCTTGAGCAGTTCTTC,CASSESSGRALEQFF
TRBJ1-1,TRBV18,few,NA,TGTGCCAGCTCACCACAGGGGAGCACTGAAGCTTTCTTT,CASSPQGSTEAFF
TRBJ1-2,TRBV7-2,NA,NA,TGTGCCAGCAGCTTTGAACAGGGTACGGGCTACACCTTC,CASSFEQGTGYTF
TRBJ1-1,TRBV6-5,NA,NA,TGTGCCAGTCTAAATGATAAGAACACTGAAGCTTTCTTT,CASLNDKNTEAFF
TRBJ2-7,TRBV7-2,NA,NA,TGTGCCAGCAGCTTAGTAGCGGCAGACTACGAGCAGTACTTC,CASSLVAADYEQYF
TRBJ1-6,TRBV4-3,NA,NA,TGCGCCAGCAGCCAAGGAGCCGGCAACCCCTATAATTCACCCCTCCACTTT,CASSQGAGNPYNSPLHF
TRBJ2-1,TRBV5-6,once,NA,TGTGCCAGCAGCTTTCCCCCAGGGAGCTACAATGAGCAGTTCTTC,CASSFPPGSYNEQFF
TRBJ1-1,TRBV5-4,NA,TRBD1,TGTGCCAGCAGCCTCGGACAGGGTTTAACTGAAGCTTTCTTT,CASSLGQGLTEAFF
TRBJ2-7,TRBV6-1,NA,NA,TGTGCCAGCAGTGCCTCGGGACTGATGAGCTCCTACGAGCAGTACTTC,CASSASGLMSSYEQYF
TRBJ2-6,TRBV19,NA,NA,TGTGCCAGTAGTATAGATCTGGGGCTCTCTGGGGCCAACGTCCTGACTTTC,CASSIDLGLSGANVLTF
TRBJ2-1,TRBV11-1,once,NA,TGTGCCAGCCTAGGGGCTAGCGAACACAATGAGCAGTTCTTC,CASLGASEHNEQFF
TRBJ1-4,TRBV7-2,NA,TRBD1,TGTGCCAGCAGCAGGGGACAGACTGAAAAACTGTTTTTT,CASSRGQTEKLFF
TRBJ1-2,TRBV28,NA,NA,TGTGCCAGCAGTTTACAGGGGACGGGCTACACCTTC,CASSLQGTGYTF
TRBJ2-1,TRBV30,NA,NA,TGTGCCTGGAGTGTAAGCCACGGGGCTGAGCAGTTCTTC,CAWSVSHGAEQFF
TRBJ2-1,TRBV5-3,NA,NA,TGTGCCAGAAGCTTGGCGACTCCCGAGTTCTTC,CARSLATPEFF
TRBJ2-5,TRBV13,NA,TRBD1,TGTGCCAGCAGCCCCTACAGGGGGTGGGGGACCCAGTACTTC,CASSPYRGWGTQYF
TRBJ2-5,TRBV7-2,NA,NA,TGTGCCAGCAGCTTACTGGGGTACCAAGAGACCCAGTACTTC,CASSLLGYQETQYF
TRBJ2-3,TRBV5-1,NA,NA,TGCGCCAGCAGCTTACGCGGTTCTCCTAGCACAGATACGCAGTATTTT,CASSLRGSPSTDTQYF
TRBJ2-7,TRBV7-9,NA,TRBD1,TGTGCCAGCAGCAATGACAGGGGCCGGTCCCGGGACGAGCAGTACTTC,CASSNDRGRSRDEQYF
TRBJ1-2,TRBV19,once,NA,TGTGCCAGTAGTAGCGGCAGGGGCTTAGGTGGCTACACCTTC,CASSSGRGLGGYTF
TRBJ2-1,TRBV27,NA,TRBD2,TGTGCCAGCGGCTTAAGGCGGGGGGACAATGAGCAGTTCTTC,CASGLRRGDNEQFF
TRBJ2-3,TRBV7-9,NA,TRBD2,TGTGCCGTTGGGCGCGGGGGGACAGATACGCAGTATTTT,CAVGRGGTDTQYF
TRBJ2-7,TRBV28,once,NA,TGTGCCAGCAGTTTGAGATCCTACGAGCAGTACTTC,CASSLRSYEQYF
TRBJ2-4,TRBV28,NA,NA,TGTGCCAGCAGTTTCGGGGGCGCCAAAAACATTCAGTACTTC,CASSFGGAKNIQYF
TRBJ1-1,TRBV30,NA,TRBD1,TGTGCCTGGAAACAGGGGGGGGTGAACACTGAAGCTTTCTTT,CAWKQGGVNTEAFF
TRBJ2-7,TRBV6-1,NA,TRBD2,TGTGCCAGCAGTTGGCTAGCGGGAGACTACGAGCAGTACTTC,CASSWLAGDYEQYF